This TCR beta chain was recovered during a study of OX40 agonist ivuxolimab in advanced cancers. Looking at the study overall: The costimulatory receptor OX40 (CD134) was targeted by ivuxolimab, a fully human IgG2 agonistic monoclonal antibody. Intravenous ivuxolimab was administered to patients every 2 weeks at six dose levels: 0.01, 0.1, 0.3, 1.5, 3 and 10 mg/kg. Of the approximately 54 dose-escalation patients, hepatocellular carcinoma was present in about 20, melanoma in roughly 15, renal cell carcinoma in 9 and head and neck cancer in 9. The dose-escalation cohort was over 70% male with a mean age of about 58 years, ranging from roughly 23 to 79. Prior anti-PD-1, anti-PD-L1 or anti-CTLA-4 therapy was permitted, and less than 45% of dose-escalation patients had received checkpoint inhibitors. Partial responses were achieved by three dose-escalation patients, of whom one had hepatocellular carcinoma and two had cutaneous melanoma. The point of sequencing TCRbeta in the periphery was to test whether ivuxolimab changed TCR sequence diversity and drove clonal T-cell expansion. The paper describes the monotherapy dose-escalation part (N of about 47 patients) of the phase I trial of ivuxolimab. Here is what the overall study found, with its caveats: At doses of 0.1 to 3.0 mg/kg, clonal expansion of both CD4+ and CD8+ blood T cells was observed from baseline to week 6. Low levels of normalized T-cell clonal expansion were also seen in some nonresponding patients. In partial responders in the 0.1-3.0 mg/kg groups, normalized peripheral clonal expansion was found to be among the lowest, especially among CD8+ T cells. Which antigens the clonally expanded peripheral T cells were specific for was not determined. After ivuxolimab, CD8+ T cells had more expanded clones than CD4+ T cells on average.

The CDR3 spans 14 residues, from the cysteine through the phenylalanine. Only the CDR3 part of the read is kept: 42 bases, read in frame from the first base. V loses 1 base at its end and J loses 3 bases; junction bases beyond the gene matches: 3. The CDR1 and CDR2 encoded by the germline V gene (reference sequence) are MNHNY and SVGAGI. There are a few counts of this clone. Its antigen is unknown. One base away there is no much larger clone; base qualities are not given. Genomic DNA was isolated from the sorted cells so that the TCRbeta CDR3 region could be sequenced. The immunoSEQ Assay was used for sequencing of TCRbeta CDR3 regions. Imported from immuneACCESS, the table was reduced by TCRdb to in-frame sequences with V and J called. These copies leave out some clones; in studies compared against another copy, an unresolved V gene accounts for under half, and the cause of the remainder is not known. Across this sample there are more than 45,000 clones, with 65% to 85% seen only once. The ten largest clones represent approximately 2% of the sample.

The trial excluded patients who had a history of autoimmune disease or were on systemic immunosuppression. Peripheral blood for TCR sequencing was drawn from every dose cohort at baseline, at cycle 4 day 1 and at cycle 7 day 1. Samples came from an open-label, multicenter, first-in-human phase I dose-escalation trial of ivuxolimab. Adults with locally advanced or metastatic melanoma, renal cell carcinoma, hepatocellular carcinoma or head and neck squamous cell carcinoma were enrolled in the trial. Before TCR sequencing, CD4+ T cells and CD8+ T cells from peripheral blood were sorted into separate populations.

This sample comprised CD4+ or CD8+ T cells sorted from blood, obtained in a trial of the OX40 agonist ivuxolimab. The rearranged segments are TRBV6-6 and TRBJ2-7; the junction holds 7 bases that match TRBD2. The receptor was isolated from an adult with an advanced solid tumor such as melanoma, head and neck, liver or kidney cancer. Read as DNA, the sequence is TGTGCCAGCAGTTACTTTGGGGGGGACTACGAGCAGTACTTC. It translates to CASSYFGGDYEQYF.